The 8 T cell receptor beta chains below come from one sample, sequenced in a study of siplizumab effects on memory and regulatory T cells. Profiling relied on immunoSEQ multiplex PCR, and the TCRdb table lists in-frame clones only, not all of them. The repertoire has some 100,000 clones, roughly 96% of them found once; the top ten carry around 0.03%. Sequencing was carried out using naive CD4+ T cells sorted from blood. The receptors stem from a human donor in good health.

The rearrangement links TRBV28 to TRBJ1-5, with D uncertain. The germline V gene has CDR1 MDHEN and CDR2 SYDVKM. The V end was cut by 7 bases, the J end by 0 bases, with 19 bases between. This CDR3 contains 17 residues. The DNA of the CDR3 is TGTGCCAGCAAACCCCTCCCCGGACGGGATAGCAATCAGCCCCAGCATTTT. Translating it yields CASKPLPGRDSNQPQHF.

The CDR3 protein is CASSLAGLNTEAFF. The CDR3 region has the DNA TGTGCCAGCAGCTTAGCAGGGCTGAACACTGAAGCTTTCTTT. The genes are TRBV7-2 and TRBJ1-1, with unresolved D. Looked up from germline, CDR1 is SGHTA and CDR2 is FQGNSA. Between the trimmed V and J ends, which lost 0 bases and 0 bases, there was a span of 5 bases. The CDR3 is 14 amino acids.

The CDR3 spells CASSSTPTGLAGKETQYF. CDR3 nucleotides: TGTGCCAGCTCGTCAACGCCGACCGGACTAGCGGGCAAAGAGACCCAGTACTTC. The V call is TRBV18, the J call TRBJ2-5, with 11 bases identical to TRBD2. The junction had 15 bases not matched to a gene; V was cut back by 6 bases and J by 3 bases. Germline assignment: CDR1 KGHSH and CDR2 LQKENI. The CDR3 consists of 18 residues.

The chain recombines TRBV18 with TRBJ2-7; no firm D call. The V end lost 6 bases, the J end lost 4 bases, and 10 bases lay between the germline ends. This CDR3 is built from 12 residues. The germline CDR1 and CDR2 sequences are KGHSH and LQKENI. The CDR3 loop reads CASSTRGYEQYF. CDR3 sequence (DNA): TGTGCCAGCTCCACCAGAGGATACGAGCAGTACTTC.

This sequence joins TRBV7-9 and TRBJ1-6, with 8 nucleotides matching TRBD1. Losses at the gene ends were 2 bases for V and 7 bases for J; bases not matched to a gene: 7. The CDR3 extends over 16 amino acids. CDR1 and CDR2 (germline): SEHNR, FQNEAQ (reference sequence). The CDR3 loop reads CASSLLPTGVNSPLHF. The CDR3, as DNA: TGTGCCAGCAGCTTATTGCCGACAGGGGTAAATTCACCCCTCCACTTT.

This chain joins TRBV19 and TRBJ1-6; TRBD1 agrees at 9 bases. This CDR3 has 15 amino acids. V was clipped by 3 bases and J by 10 bases; unmatched bases: 7. The germline CDR1 and CDR2 sequences are LNHDA and SQIVND (reference sequence). Here the CDR3 reads CASSIPGQGISPLHF. DNA for the CDR3: TGTGCCAGTAGTATCCCGGGACAGGGTATCTCACCCCTCCACTTT.

This chain links TRBV28 with TRBJ2-7, with 8 positions matching TRBD2. CDR1 and CDR2 (germline): MDHEN, SYDVKM. J gave up 2 bases and V 9 bases, and 3 bases lay outside the gene matches. The CDR3 contains 12 residues. CDR3 bases: TGTGCCAGTACTAGCGGACCCTACGAGCAGTACTTC. This gives the protein CASTSGPYEQYF. The whole variable domain, remainder taken from reference TRBV28 and TRBJ2-7, is DVKVTQSSRYLVKRTGEKVFLECVQDMDHENMFWYRQDPGLGLRLIYFSYDVKMKEKGDIPEGYSVSREKKERFSLILESASTNQTSMYLCASTSGPYEQYFGPGTRLTVT.

The J gene is TRBJ2-1, the V gene TRBV7-8, with TRBD1 as a possible D gene (5 bases). Germline V gives CDR1 SGHVS, CDR2 FQNEAQ. The CDR3 loop spans 16 amino acids. With 4 bases removed from V and 1 base from J, the gap between germline ends came to 14 bases. The CDR3 protein is CASSSPQDKSYNEQFF. Written as DNA, the CDR3 is TGTGCCAGCAGCTCCCCCCAGGACAAGTCCTACAATGAGCAGTTCTTC. The full variable domain, rest sourced from reference TRBV7-8 and TRBJ2-1, is GAGVSQSPRYKVAKRGQDVALRCDPISGHVSLFWYQQALGQGPEFLTYFQNEAQLDKSGLPSDRFFAERPEGSVSTLKIQRTQQEDSAVYLCASSSPQDKSYNEQFFGPGTRLTVL.